Here is one T cell receptor beta chain with its context. Its antigen is not identified. The data were taken from a study of cytomegalovirus exposure and HLA in healthy donors. Looked up from germline, CDR1 is SGHRS and CDR2 is YFSETQ. The CDR3 totals 15 residues. Between the trimmed V and J ends, which lost 0 bases and 6 bases, there was a span of 13 bases. Vbeta (60) and Jbeta (13) primers were used in the PCR. Measured with immunoSEQ multiplex PCR; TCRdb has only the in-frame clones, and not every one. Among approximately 280,000 clones listed, 70% to 90% were seen once. Study results and limitations: A later analysis associated roughly 15,000 TCR beta sequences with HLA alleles at a 0.05 false discovery rate. Per a later analysis, HLA-associated TCR beta chains showed more clonal expansion than other, equally common TCR beta chains.

The sample comprised PBMCs. The clonotype comes from a woman aged 18 to 35 in good health and CMV-seronegative. J is TRBJ2-1 and V is TRBV5-1, with a possible D match to TRBD1 (5 bases). CDR3 protein: CASSLGAGIANEQFF. The DNA of the CDR3 is TGCGCCAGCAGCTTGGGGGCAGGGATCGCCAATGAGCAGTTCTTC.